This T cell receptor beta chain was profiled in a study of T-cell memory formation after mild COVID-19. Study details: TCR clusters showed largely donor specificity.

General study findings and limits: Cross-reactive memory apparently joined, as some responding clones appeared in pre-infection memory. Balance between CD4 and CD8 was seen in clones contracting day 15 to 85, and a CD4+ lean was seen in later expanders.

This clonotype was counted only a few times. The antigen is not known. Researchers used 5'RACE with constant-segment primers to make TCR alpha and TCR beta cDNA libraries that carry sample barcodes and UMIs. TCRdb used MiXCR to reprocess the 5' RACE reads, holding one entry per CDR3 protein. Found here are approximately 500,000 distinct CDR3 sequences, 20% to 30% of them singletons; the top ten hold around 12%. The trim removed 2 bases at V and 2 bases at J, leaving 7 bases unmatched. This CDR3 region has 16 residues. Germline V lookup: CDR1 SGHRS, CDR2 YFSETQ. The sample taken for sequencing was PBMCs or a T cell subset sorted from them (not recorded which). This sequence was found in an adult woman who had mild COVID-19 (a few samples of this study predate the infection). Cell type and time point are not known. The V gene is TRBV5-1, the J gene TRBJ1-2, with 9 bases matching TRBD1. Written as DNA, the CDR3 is TGCGCCAGCAGCTTATGGTACAGGGGGCTAAACTATGGCTACACCTTC. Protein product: CASSLWYRGLNYGYTF.